The present T cell receptor (beta chain) was sequenced within a study of blood T cells in healthy people across ages. The CDR3 is 15 amino acids. Between the trimmed V and J ends, which lost 6 bases and 4 bases, there was a span of 15 bases. Looked up from germline, CDR1 is MDHEN and CDR2 is SYDVKM. Alongside a J-beta primer mix, a sample-barcoded 5' primer served in a second PCR lasting roughly 7 to 11 cycles. Template switching added a 12-random-nucleotide identifier to every cDNA molecule. TCRdb reanalysed the 5' RACE reads using MiXCR and keeps one entry per CDR3 protein. The table lists about 1.1 million distinct CDR3 sequences, roughly two fifths of them singletons.

The sequenced sample consisted of blood. This sequence was found in a man aged 18 to 29 in good health. The chain has TRBV28 and TRBJ2-2; TRBD2 is a possible D gene (5 bases). The CDR3 DNA is TGTGCCAGCAGCCCTAGCAGCCTGGGCACCGGGGAGCTGTTTTTT. Amino acids: CASSPSSLGTGELFF.